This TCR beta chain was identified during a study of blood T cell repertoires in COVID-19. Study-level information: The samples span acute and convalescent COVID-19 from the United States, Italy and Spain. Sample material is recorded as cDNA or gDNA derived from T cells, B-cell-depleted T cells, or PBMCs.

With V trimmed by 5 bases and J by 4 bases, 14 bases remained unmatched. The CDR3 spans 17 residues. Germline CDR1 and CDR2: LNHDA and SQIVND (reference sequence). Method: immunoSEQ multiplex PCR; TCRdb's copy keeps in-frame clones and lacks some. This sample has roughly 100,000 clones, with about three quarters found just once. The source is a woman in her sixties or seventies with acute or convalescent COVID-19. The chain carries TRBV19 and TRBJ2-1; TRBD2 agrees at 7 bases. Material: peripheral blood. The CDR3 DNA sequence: TGTGCCAGTAGTGGAGGCAGCGGGGTTCGGTGGTACAATGAGCAGTTCTTC. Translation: CASSGGSGVRWYNEQFF.